One and the same sample provided the 30 T cell receptor beta chains below, sequenced in a study of blood T cell repertoires in COVID-19. The table came from immunoSEQ multiplex PCR; TCRdb's copy has only in-frame clones and leaves some out. The sample lists about 200,000 clones; 65% to 90% were seen once. Sequencing used PBMCs or T cells enriched from blood (not recorded which). These receptors were collected from a woman aged 40 to 55 with acute COVID-19.

This clone was detected once. This chain connects TRBV10-3 to TRBJ2-4; maybe TRBD1 (5 bases). This CDR3 is 12 amino acids long. CDR1 is ENHRY and CDR2 is SYGVKD in the germline V gene. Trimming removed 3 bases from V and 6 bases from J, with 6 bases in between. The CDR3 DNA follows: TGTGCCATCAGTGAAACAGGAAACATTCAGTACTTC. Protein: CAISETGNIQYF.

The V and J genes are TRBV30 and TRBJ1-5; TRBD1 might be the D (6 bases). Germline V gene sequence: CDR1 GTSNPN, CDR2 SVGIG (reference sequence). V lost 1 base and J lost 1, with 14 bases in between. The CDR3 contains 16 residues. The CDR3: CAWSAYREASNQPQHF. In nucleotides, the CDR3 is TGTGCCTGGAGTGCTTACAGGGAAGCGAGCAATCAGCCCCAGCATTTT.

This clone was observed a single time. The chain is built from TRBV28 and TRBJ1-4; D unclear. Germline CDR1 MDHEN, CDR2 SYDVKM. The CDR3 extends over 14 amino acids. With 3 bases removed from V and 0 bases from J, the gap between germline ends came to 5 bases. CDR3 amino acids: CASSFRATNEKLFF. CDR3 coding DNA: TGTGCCAGCAGTTTTCGTGCAACTAATGAAAAACTGTTTTTT.

The chain is built from TRBV11-1 and TRBJ1-1; TRBD1 might be the D (5 bases). This CDR3 has 16 amino acids. Germline V gives CDR1 SGHAT, CDR2 FQDESV (reference sequence). Trimming cost V 5 bases and J 3 bases, with 19 bases left between them. The chain's CDR3 is CASSPRPAGRYTEAFF. The CDR3 bases are TGTGCCAGCAGCCCCCGACCGGCGGGGCGGTACACTGAAGCTTTCTTT. Supplemented by reference TRBV11-1 and TRBJ1-1, the full variable domain reads EAEVAQSPRYKITEKSQAVAFWCDPISGHATLYWYRQILGQGPELLVQFQDESVVDDSQLPKDRFSAERLKGVDSTLKIQPAELGDSAMYLCASSPRPAGRYTEAFFGQGTRLTVV.

The gene calls are TRBV27 and TRBJ2-3; 10 bases agree with TRBD2. Germline V gives CDR1 MNHEY, CDR2 SMNVEV (reference sequence). V lost 6 bases to trimming and J lost 7 bases; unmatched junction nucleotides: 7. The CDR3 contains 14 residues. The CDR3 protein is CASRQREGLYTQYF. Here the CDR3 DNA reads TGTGCCAGCAGGCAGCGGGAGGGCCTTTATACGCAGTATTTT.

This clone was detected once. The genes are TRBV9 and TRBJ2-1, with 11 positions matching TRBD2. Germline V lookup: CDR1 SGDLS, CDR2 YYNGEE. V was clipped by 4 bases and J by 3 bases; unmatched bases: 9. This CDR3 contains 17 residues. CDR3 sequence reads: CASSSQTSGNFYNEQFF. Written as DNA, the CDR3 is TGTGCCAGCAGCTCCCAGACTAGCGGGAACTTCTACAATGAGCAGTTCTTC.

This clone appeared a few times. This chain joins TRBV27 and TRBJ2-1, with 9 bases identical to TRBD1. The CDR3 sequence is 14 residues long. Trimming took 4 bases from V and 10 from J; bases not matched to a gene: 8. Germline-derived CDR1 and CDR2 are MNHEY and SMNVEV (reference sequence). The CDR3, as DNA: TGTGCCAGCAGTTATAAAGGGACAGGGCGAGAGCAGTTCTTC. Its protein is CASSYKGTGREQFF.

The V call is TRBV13, the J call TRBJ2-1, with 10 bases aligning to TRBD2. With V trimmed by 5 bases and J by 0 bases, 16 bases remained unmatched. The germline V gene encodes CDR1 PRHDT and CDR2 FYEKMQ (reference sequence). The length of the CDR3 is 20 residues. The CDR3 protein is CASSDPVAAGGLSSYNEQFF. In DNA form, the CDR3 reads TGTGCCAGCAGCGACCCAGTGGCAGCGGGAGGGCTTAGCTCCTACAATGAGCAGTTCTTC.

The chain couples TRBV19 to TRBJ1-2; TRBD1 agrees at 12 bases. V shed 5 bases and J 2 bases; nucleotides not matched to a gene: 6. CDR3 length: 16 amino acids. Germline CDR1 and CDR2: LNHDA and SQIVND (reference sequence). In DNA, the CDR3 is TGTGCCAGTAGTTCCCGGGACAGGGGGCGGAACTATGGCTACACCTTC. Translation: CASSSRDRGRNYGYTF.

J is TRBJ1-1 and V is TRBV30; 7 bases align to TRBD1. Germline V gene data show CDR1 as GTSNPN and CDR2 as SVGIG (reference sequence). With V trimmed by 5 bases and J by 2 bases, 5 bases remained unmatched. The CDR3 has 13 amino acids. CDR3 sequence reads: CAWGDSPNTEAFF. The CDR3 DNA sequence: TGTGCCTGGGGGGACAGCCCTAACACTGAAGCTTTCTTT.

The CDR3 spells CASSAGQAMNTEAFF. The CDR3 DNA sequence: TGTGCCAGCAGTGCCGGACAGGCTATGAACACTGAAGCTTTCTTT. This chain links TRBV25-1 with TRBJ1-1; TRBD1 matches 7 bases. Per germline, CDR1 MGHDK and CDR2 SYGVNS. The CDR3 has 15 residues. V lost 4 bases to trimming and J lost 0 bases; unmatched junction nucleotides: 5.

The gene calls are TRBV28 and TRBJ2-7, with TRBD1 identical over 9 bases. Germline lookup yields CDR1 MDHEN and CDR2 SYDVKM. V was clipped by 6 bases and J by 5 bases; unmatched bases: 14. The CDR3 is 16 amino acids. The CDR3 DNA follows: TGTGCCAGCAGCTCTCTGGGGACAGGGAAAAAGAACGAGCAGTACTTC. Amino acids: CASSSLGTGKKNEQYF.

V is TRBV7-6 and J is TRBJ2-2, with 9 bases that match TRBD2. The CDR3 is 15 residues long. CDR1 and CDR2 (germline): SGHVS, FNYEAQ. With V trimmed by 3 bases and J by 1 base, 0 bases remained unmatched. CDR3 sequence reads: CASSFSGRNTGELFF. CDR3 bases: TGTGCCAGCAGCTTTAGCGGGAGGAACACCGGGGAGCTGTTTTTT. Drawing the rest from reference TRBV7-6 and TRBJ2-2, the complete variable domain is GAGVSQSPRYKVTKRGQDVALRCDPISGHVSLYWYRQALGQGPEFLTYFNYEAQQDKSGLPNDRFSAERPEGSISTLTIQRTEQRDSAMYRCASSFSGRNTGELFFGEGSRLTVL.

The rearrangement links TRBV4-2 to TRBJ1-3, with 9 bases aligning to TRBD1. CDR1 and CDR2 (germline): LGHNA, YNFKEQ. The CDR3 is 15 residues long. V lost 2 bases, J lost 4 bases, and 3 bases stayed unmatched. This CDR3 reads CASSQTGTGGNTIYF. CDR3 sequence (DNA): TGTGCCAGCAGCCAAACCGGGACAGGGGGAAACACCATATATTTT.

The V gene is TRBV28, the J gene TRBJ2-1; D is perhaps TRBD1 (6 bases). V was clipped by 6 bases and J by 7 bases, with 22 bases between them. From germline, CDR1 is MDHEN and CDR2 SYDVKM. The CDR3 totals 16 residues. CDR3 coding DNA: TGTGCCAGCAGCCCCCATTTTGGGGGCGTGACAAATGAGCAGTTCTTC. It encodes CASSPHFGGVTNEQFF.

V gene TRBV27 combines with J gene TRBJ1-1, with unresolved D. Germline V gene data show CDR1 as MNHEY and CDR2 as SMNVEV (reference sequence). This CDR3 is 11 amino acids long. Trimming stripped 8 bases from V and 10 bases from J, with 14 bases between. Written as DNA, the CDR3 is TGTGCCAGCTCGGGAGGATTTTTAGCTTTCTTT. Translation: CASSGGFLAFF.

This chain uses TRBV28 with TRBJ1-6; perhaps TRBD1 as D (6 bases). The CDR3 is 15 residues long. Trimming removed 6 bases at V and 2 bases at J, with 11 bases between. Germline lookup yields CDR1 MDHEN and CDR2 SYDVKM. Written as DNA, the CDR3 is TGTGCCAGCAGACACGGGACACCCTATAATTCACCCCTCCACTTT. Its protein product is CASRHGTPYNSPLHF.

CDR3 in DNA: TGTGCCAGCAGTTATGAACAGGGTCTGTTCTACGAGCAGTACTTC. Its translation: CASSYEQGLFYEQYF. This chain connects TRBV5-5 to TRBJ2-7, with TRBD1 as a possible D gene (6 bases). The CDR3 sequence is 15 residues long. CDR1 SGHKS and CDR2 YYEKEE come from the germline V gene (reference sequence). V was cut by 5 bases and J by 3 bases, with 18 bases left in between.

V usage is TRBV29-1 and J usage is TRBJ1-3; 8 bases map to TRBD1. This CDR3 contains 12 residues. V lost 6 bases to trimming and J lost 4 bases; unmatched junction nucleotides: 2. Looked up from germline, CDR1 is SQVTM and CDR2 is ANQGSEA. CDR3 protein: CSVRDRGNTIYF. CDR3 DNA sequence: TGCAGCGTCCGGGACAGGGGAAACACCATATATTTT.

This chain joins TRBV7-7 and TRBJ2-1; 7 bases are shared with TRBD2. CDR1 and CDR2 from the germline V gene are SSHAT and FNYEAQ (reference sequence). V gave up 4 bases and J gave up 1 base; unmatched junction bases: 4. The CDR3 spans 15 residues. The CDR3 here is CASSSGLVSYNEQFF. CDR3 sequence (DNA): TGTGCCAGCAGCTCAGGACTAGTTTCCTACAATGAGCAGTTCTTC.

The rearrangement joins TRBV15 to TRBJ2-1; D not resolved. This CDR3 has 15 amino acids. Looked up from germline, CDR1 is LNHNV and CDR2 is YYDKDF (reference sequence). Trimming removed 0 bases at V and 0 bases at J, with 6 bases between. In DNA, the CDR3 is TGTGCCACCAGCAGAGAGAAGCTCTCCTACAATGAGCAGTTCTTC. Its protein is CATSREKLSYNEQFF. The full variable domain, completed using reference TRBV15 and TRBJ2-1, is DAMVIQNPRYQVTQFGKPVTLSCSQTLNHNVMYWYQQKSSQAPKLLFHYYDKDFNNEADTPDNFQSRRPNTSFCFLDIRSPGLGDTAMYLCATSREKLSYNEQFFGPGTRLTVL.

The chain has TRBV18 and TRBJ2-1, with TRBD2 as a possible D gene (6 bases). The germline V gene has CDR1 KGHSH and CDR2 LQKENI. V was clipped by 6 bases and J by 9 bases, with 21 bases between them. The CDR3 extends over 15 amino acids. In DNA form, the CDR3 reads TGTGCCAGCTCGCTGGGAGGTGGGCCTTTTGTTGAGCAGTTCTTC. Its translation: CASSLGGGPFVEQFF.

V is TRBV19 and J is TRBJ1-5; a possible D gene is TRBD1 (5 bases). The CDR3 spans 13 residues. CDR1 LNHDA and CDR2 SQIVND come from the germline V gene (reference sequence). The ends were cut back, 5 bases at V and 8 bases at J, with 13 bases in the middle. The CDR3 nucleotides are TGTGCCAGTAGTGTTCGACAGTTTGAGCCCCAGCATTTT. Amino acids: CASSVRQFEPQHF.

The chain joins TRBV7-9 to TRBJ1-1, with D perhaps TRBD1 (5 bases). The CDR3 is 14 residues long. Germline V gene lookup returns CDR1 SEHNR and CDR2 FQNEAQ (reference sequence). Trimming took 1 base from V and 4 from J, leaving 10 bases between them. DNA of the CDR3: TGTGCCAGCAGCTTAGGGGGGAGGGTCACTGAAGCTTTCTTT. Amino acid sequence: CASSLGGRVTEAFF.

The chain joins TRBV19 to TRBJ2-7; D unclear. V was shortened by 1 base and J by 3 bases, with 13 bases between the two germline ends. The CDR3 contains 15 residues. Germline CDR1 and CDR2: LNHDA and SQIVND (reference sequence). In nucleotides, the CDR3 is TGTGCCAGTAGTATAGGCAGGATGGGCTACTACGAGCAGTACTTC. It specifies CASSIGRMGYYEQYF.

This chain links TRBV24-1 with TRBJ2-7, with D possibly TRBD1 on 6 matching bases. V was trimmed by 5 bases and J by 2 bases, leaving 12 bases between them. CDR3 length equals 14 residues. Germline V gives CDR1 KGHDR, CDR2 SFDVKD. This CDR3 reads CATSATGKTYEQYF. CDR3 DNA sequence: TGTGCCACCAGTGCTACAGGGAAGACCTACGAGCAGTACTTC.

The chain has TRBV27 and TRBJ1-1; 8 bases fit TRBD1. Germline V gives CDR1 MNHEY, CDR2 SMNVEV (reference sequence). CDR3 length: 16 residues. Trimming cost V 6 bases and J 3 bases; bases outside gene matches: 12. For the CDR3, the DNA is TGTGCCAGCAGCCCGTACAGGGGGGATTTGGACACTGAAGCTTTCTTT. Translating gives CASSPYRGDLDTEAFF.

This clone was seen only once. V gene TRBV28 combines with J gene TRBJ2-1; a possible D gene is TRBD2 (5 bases). V lost 3 bases and J 2 bases, leaving 8 bases between the germline ends. CDR1 is MDHEN and CDR2 is SYDVKM in the germline V gene. CDR3 length: 14 residues. The CDR3 loop reads CASSFSGTYNEQFF. CDR3 DNA sequence: TGTGCCAGCAGTTTTTCCGGGACCTACAATGAGCAGTTCTTC.

A note on this clone: Additional DNA sequences in this sample encode the identical CDR3. The chain is built from TRBV19 and TRBJ1-2, with TRBD1 matching over 8 bases. This CDR3 is built from 14 residues. Germline lookup yields CDR1 LNHDA and CDR2 SQIVND (reference sequence). With 4 bases clipped from V and 4 bases from J, the junction kept 5 bases outside the gene matches. CDR3 region: CASSTRQGSYGYTF. In nucleotides, the CDR3 is TGTGCCAGTAGTACGCGACAGGGGAGCTATGGCTACACCTTC.

The chain joins TRBV12-3 or TRBV12-4 to TRBJ2-5; D is ambiguous. Trimming took 8 bases from V and 1 from J, leaving 11 bases between them. This CDR3 spans 13 amino acids. The CDR3 nucleotides are TGTGCCAGCGCTGGGCAGTTCCAAGAGACCCAGTACTTC. It yields the protein CASAGQFQETQYF.